Reported below is one T cell receptor (beta chain). The antigen is not known. Per germline, CDR1 SNHLY and CDR2 FYNNEI. This CDR3 is 16 amino acids long. The ends were cut back, 8 bases at V and 0 bases at J, with 20 bases in the middle. The sample originates from a study of blood T cells in healthy people across ages. The study's findings and limits: Because sorting was not performed, PBMCs prevented conclusive naive versus antigen-experienced comparison. When set beside aged donors, long-lived donors presented more naive CD4+ cells and higher diversity.

Together with a sample-barcoded 5' primer, a J-beta primer mix was included in a second PCR lasting about 7 to 11 cycles. Each CDR3 protein gets one entry after TCRdb re-called the 5' RACE reads with MiXCR. This sample has 650,000 to 900,000 distinct CDR3 sequences, with 60% to 80% found just once. The TCR was taken from a man in his thirties or forties in good health. The chain links TRBV2 to TRBJ2-7; TRBD1 or TRBD2 may be the D gene (6 bases each). Sequenced sample: blood. The CDR3 nucleotides read TGTGCCAGCGCTGAGTTATTGGGGGGCCTCTCCTACGAGCAGTACTTC. Translation gives CASAELLGGLSYEQYF.